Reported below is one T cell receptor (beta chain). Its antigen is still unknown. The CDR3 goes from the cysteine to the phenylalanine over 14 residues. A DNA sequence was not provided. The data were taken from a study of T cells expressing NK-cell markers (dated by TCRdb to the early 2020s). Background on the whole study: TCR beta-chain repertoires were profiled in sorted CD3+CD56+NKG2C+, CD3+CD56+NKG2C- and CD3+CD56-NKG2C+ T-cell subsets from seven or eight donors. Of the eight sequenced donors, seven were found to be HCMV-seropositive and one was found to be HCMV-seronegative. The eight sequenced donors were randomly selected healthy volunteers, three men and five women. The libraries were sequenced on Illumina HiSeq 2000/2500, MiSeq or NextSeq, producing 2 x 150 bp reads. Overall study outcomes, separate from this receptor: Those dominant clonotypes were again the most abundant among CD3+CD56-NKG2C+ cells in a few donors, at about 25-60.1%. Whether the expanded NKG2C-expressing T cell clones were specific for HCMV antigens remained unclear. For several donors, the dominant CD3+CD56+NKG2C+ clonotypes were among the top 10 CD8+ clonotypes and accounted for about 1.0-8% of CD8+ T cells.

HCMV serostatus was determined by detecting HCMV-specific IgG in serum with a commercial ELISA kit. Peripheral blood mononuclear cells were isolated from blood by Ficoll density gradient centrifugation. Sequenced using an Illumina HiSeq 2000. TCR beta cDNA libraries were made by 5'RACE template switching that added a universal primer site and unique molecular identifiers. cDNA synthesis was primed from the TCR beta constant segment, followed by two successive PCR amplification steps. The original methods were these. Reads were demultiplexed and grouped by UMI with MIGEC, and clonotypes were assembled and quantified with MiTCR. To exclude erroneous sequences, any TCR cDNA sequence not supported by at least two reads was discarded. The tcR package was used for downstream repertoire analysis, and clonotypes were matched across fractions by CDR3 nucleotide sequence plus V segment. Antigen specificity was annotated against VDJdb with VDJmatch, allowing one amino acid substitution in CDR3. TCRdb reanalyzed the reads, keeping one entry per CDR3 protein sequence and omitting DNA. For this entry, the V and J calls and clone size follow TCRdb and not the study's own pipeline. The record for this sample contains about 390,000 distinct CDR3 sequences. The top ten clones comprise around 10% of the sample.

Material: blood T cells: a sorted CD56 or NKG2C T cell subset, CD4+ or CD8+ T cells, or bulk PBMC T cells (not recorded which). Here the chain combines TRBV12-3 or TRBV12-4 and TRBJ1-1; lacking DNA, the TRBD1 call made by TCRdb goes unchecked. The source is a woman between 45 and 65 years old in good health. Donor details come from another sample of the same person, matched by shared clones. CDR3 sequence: CASSSRGAGTEAFF.